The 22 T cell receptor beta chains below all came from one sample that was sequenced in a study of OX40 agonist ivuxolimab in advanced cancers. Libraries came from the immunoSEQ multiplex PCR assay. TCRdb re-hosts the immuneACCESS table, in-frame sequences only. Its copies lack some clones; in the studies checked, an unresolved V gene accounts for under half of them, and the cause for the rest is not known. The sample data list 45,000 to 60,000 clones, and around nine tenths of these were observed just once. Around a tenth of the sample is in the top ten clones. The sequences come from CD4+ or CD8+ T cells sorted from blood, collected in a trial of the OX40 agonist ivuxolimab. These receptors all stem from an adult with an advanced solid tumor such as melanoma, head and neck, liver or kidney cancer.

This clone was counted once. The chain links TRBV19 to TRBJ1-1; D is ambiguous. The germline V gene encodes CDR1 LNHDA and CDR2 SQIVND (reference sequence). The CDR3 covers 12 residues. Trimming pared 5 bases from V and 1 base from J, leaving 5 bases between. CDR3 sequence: CASSPGNTEAFF. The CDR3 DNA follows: TGTGCCAGTAGTCCAGGGAACACTGAAGCTTTCTTT.

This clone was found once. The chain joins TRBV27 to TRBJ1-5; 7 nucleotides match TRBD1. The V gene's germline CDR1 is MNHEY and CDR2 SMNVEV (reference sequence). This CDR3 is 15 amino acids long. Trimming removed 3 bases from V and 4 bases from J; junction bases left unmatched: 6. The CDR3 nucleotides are TGTGCCAGCAGTTTCAAGGGGGCCTCTAATCAGCCCCAGCATTTT. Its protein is CASSFKGASNQPQHF.

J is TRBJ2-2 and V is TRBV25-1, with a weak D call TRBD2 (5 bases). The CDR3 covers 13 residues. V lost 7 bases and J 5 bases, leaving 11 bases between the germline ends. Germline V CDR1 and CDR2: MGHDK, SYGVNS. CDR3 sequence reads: CASTEEETGELFF. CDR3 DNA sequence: TGTGCCAGCACCGAGGAGGAGACCGGGGAGCTGTTTTTT.

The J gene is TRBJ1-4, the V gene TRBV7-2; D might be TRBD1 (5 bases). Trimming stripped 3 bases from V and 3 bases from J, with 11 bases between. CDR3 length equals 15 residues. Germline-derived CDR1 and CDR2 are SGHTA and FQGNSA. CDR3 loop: CASSFSRVANEKLFF. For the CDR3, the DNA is TGTGCCAGCAGCTTTAGCAGGGTTGCTAATGAAAAACTGTTTTTT. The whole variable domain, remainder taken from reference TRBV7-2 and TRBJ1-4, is GAGVSQSPSNKVTEKGKDVELRCDPISGHTALYWYRQSLGQGLEFLIYFQGNSAPDKSGLPSDRFSAERTGGSVSTLTIQRTQQEDSAVYLCASSFSRVANEKLFFGSGTQLSVL.

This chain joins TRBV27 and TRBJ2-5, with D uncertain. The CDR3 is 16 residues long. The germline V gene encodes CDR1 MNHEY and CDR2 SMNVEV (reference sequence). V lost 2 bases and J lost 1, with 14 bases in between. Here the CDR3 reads CASSLGLLSPQETQYF. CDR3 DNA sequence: TGTGCCAGCAGTTTAGGTCTACTGAGTCCCCAAGAGACCCAGTACTTC.

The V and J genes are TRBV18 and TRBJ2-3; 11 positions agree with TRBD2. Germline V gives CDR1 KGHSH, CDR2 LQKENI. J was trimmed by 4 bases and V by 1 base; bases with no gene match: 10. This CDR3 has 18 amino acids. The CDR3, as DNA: TGTGCCAGCTCACCACGGTTTGTTAGCGGGGGGGCCCCAGATACGCAGTATTTT. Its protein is CASSPRFVSGGAPDTQYF.

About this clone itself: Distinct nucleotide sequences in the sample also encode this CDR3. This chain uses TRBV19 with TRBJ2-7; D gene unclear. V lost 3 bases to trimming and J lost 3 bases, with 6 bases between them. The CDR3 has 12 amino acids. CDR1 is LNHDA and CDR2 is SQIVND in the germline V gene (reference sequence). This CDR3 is CASSIGGYEQYF. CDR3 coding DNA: TGTGCCAGTAGTATCGGTGGCTACGAGCAGTACTTC.

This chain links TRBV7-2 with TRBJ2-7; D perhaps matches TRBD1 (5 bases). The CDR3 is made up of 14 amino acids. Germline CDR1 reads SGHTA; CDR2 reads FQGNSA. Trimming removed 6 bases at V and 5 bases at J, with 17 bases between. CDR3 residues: CASRPVGGRDEQYF. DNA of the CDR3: TGTGCCAGCAGGCCGGTTGGCGGCAGGGACGAGCAGTACTTC.

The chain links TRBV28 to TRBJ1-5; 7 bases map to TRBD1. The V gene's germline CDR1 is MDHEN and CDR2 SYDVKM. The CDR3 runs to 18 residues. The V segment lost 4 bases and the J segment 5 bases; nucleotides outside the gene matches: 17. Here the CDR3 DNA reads TGTGCCAGCAGTTCTCAAACAGGGGATGGCAGAAAGGATCAGCCCCAGCATTTT. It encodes CASSSQTGDGRKDQPQHF. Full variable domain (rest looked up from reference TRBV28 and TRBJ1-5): DVKVTQSSRYLVKRTGEKVFLECVQDMDHENMFWYRQDPGLGLRLIYFSYDVKMKEKGDIPEGYSVSREKKERFSLILESASTNQTSMYLCASSSQTGDGRKDQPQHFGDGTRLSIL.

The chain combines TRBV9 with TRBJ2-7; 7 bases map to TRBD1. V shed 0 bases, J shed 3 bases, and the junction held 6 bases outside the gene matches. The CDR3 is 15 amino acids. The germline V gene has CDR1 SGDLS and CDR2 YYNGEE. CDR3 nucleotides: TGTGCCAGCAGCGTAGGGGACAGAGTTGTCTACGAGCAGTACTTC. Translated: CASSVGDRVVYEQYF.

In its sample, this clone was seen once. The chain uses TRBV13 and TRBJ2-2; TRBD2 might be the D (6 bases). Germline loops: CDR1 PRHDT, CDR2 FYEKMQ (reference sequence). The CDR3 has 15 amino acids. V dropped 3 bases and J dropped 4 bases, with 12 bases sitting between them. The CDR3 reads CASSLGQGGTGELFF. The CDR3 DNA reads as TGTGCCAGCAGCTTGGGGCAGGGAGGCACCGGGGAGCTGTTTTTT.

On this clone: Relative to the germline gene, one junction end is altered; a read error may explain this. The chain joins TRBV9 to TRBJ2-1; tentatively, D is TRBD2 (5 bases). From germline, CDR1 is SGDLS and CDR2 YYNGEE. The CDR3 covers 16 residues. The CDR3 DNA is TGTGCCAGCAGCGTAGACGGGGTAAGCTCCTACAGTGAGCAGTTCTTC. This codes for CASSVDGVSSYSEQFF.

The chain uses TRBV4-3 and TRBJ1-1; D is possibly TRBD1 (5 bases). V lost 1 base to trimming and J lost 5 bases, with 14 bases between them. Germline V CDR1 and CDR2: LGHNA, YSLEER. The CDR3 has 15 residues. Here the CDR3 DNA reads TGCGCCAGCAGCCAAGCACCAGTGGGGGGAACTGAAGCTTTCTTT. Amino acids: CASSQAPVGGTEAFF.

CDR3 nucleotide sequence: TGTGCCATCAGTGAGTGGGAGACATATGGCTACACCTTC. The encoded protein is CAISEWETYGYTF. The rearrangement links TRBV10-3 to TRBJ1-2; unclear D gene. V was clipped by 1 base and J by 5 bases, with 8 bases between them. The CDR3 runs 13 residues. Germline-derived CDR1 and CDR2 are ENHRY and SYGVKD.

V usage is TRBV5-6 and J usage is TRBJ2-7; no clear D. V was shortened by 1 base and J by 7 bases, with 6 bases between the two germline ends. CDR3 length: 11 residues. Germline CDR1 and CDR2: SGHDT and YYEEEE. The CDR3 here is CASSLIEEQYF. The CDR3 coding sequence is TGTGCCAGCAGCTTGATAGAAGAGCAGTACTTC.

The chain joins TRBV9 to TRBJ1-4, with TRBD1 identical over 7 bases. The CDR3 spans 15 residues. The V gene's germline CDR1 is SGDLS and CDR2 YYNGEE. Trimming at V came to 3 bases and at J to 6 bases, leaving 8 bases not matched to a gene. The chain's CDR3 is CASSGQGLSDEKLFF. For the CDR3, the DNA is TGTGCCAGCAGCGGACAGGGTTTATCGGATGAAAAACTGTTTTTT.

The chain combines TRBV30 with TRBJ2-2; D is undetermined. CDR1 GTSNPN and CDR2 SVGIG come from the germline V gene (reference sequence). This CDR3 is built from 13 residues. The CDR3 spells CGTDGPATGELFF. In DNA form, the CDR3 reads TGTGGAACTGACGGACCAGCCACCGGGGAGCTGTTTTTT.

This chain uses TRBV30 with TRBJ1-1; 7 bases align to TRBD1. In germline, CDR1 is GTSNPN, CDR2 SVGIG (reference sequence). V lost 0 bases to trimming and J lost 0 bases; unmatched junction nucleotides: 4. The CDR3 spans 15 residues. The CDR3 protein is CAWSVTGEMNTEAFF. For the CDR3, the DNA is TGTGCCTGGAGTGTTACAGGGGAAATGAACACTGAAGCTTTCTTT.

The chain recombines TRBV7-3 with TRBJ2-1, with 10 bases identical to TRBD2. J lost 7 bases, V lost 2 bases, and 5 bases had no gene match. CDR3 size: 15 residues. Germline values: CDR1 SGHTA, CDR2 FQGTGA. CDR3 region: CASSLGSGRGNEQFF. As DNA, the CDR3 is TGTGCCAGCAGCTTAGGGAGCGGGAGGGGAAATGAGCAGTTCTTC.

CDR3 protein: CASSQGRTYEQYF. CDR3 DNA: TGCGCCAGCAGCCAAGGACGGACCTACGAGCAGTACTTC. The chain links TRBV4-3 to TRBJ2-5; D is ambiguous. TRBJ2-7 matches the DNA end more closely, so the J call is doubtful. CDR1 and CDR2 from the germline V gene are LGHNA and YSLEER. The CDR3 covers 13 residues.

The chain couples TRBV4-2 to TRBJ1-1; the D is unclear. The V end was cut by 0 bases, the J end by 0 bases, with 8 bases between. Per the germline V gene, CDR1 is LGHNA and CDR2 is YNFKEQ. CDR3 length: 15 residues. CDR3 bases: TGTGCCAGCAGCCAAGAGGGAAAATTGAACACTGAAGCTTTCTTT. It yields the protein CASSQEGKLNTEAFF.

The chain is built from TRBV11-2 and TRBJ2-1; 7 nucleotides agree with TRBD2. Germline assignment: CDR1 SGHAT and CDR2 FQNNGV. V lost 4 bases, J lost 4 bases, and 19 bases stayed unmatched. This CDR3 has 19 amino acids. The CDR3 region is CASSSPGGMRVTPYNEQFF. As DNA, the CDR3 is TGTGCCAGCAGCTCCCCGGGAGGAATGCGCGTCACCCCTTACAATGAGCAGTTCTTC.